This section outlines one T cell receptor beta chain sequence together with its context. This sample stems from a study of PD-L1 blockade in urothelial cancer. Study-wide context: Blood samples had a median of 141,255 T cells.

Libraries were prepared by immunoSEQ multiplex PCR; TCRdb keeps only in-frame clonotypes and omits some of them. The sample has about 82,000 clones; approximately 91% are singletons. This receptor was identified in a man aged 60 to 75 with urothelial cancer. The specimen was PBMCs, collected around atezolizumab (anti-PD-L1) treatment.

The CDR3 DNA follows: TGTGCCAGCAGCTTCGGTGGGACAGTCCAAGAGACCCAGTACTTC. Its translation is CASSFGGTVQETQYF. The chain recombines TRBV7-3 with TRBJ2-5; TRBD1 agrees at 7 bases. The CDR3 is made up of 15 amino acids. V lost 3 bases to trimming and J lost 1 base; unmatched junction nucleotides: 5. The germline V gene has CDR1 SGHTA and CDR2 FQGTGA.